The 15 T cell receptor beta chains presented below share a single source sample, sequenced in a study of Graves' ophthalmopathy and Graves' hyperthyroidism. Investigators amplified TCR beta CDR3 regions from RNA transcripts. RT-PCR in the first round used HTBI primers; a second-round multiplex PCR followed. TCRdb re-called the multiplex PCR reads through MiXCR, storing one row per CDR3 protein. This sample carries over 450,000 distinct CDR3 sequences, about 15% of them seen once, and the ten largest clones take 8% to 10%. Sequenced input: blood. The receptors here all came from a woman in her twenties or thirties with Graves' ophthalmopathy.

A note on this clonotype: The final CDR3 position lacks the conserved phenylalanine or tryptophan, pointing to a likely read error. The J gene is TRBJ1-5, the V gene TRBV7-9; no clear D gene. Germline V CDR1 and CDR2: SEHNR, FQNEAQ (reference sequence). Trimming left V 5 bases short and J 5 bases short, with 7 bases between. The CDR3 spans 12 residues. CDR3 amino acids: CASSLGDQPQHY. CDR3 DNA: TGTGCCAGCAGCCTGGGAGATCAGCCCCAGCATTAT.

This clonotype has a count of ten or more. The CDR3 nucleotides read TGTGCCAGCAGTAGAGGACAGGGAGTTGGCAATCAGCCCCAGCATTTT. The encoded protein is CASSRGQGVGNQPQHF. The V and J genes are TRBV6-1 and TRBJ1-5, with 8 positions matching TRBD1. CDR1 and CDR2 (germline): MNHNS, SASEGT. Trimming cost V 5 bases and J 2 bases; bases outside gene matches: 8. The CDR3 is 16 amino acids.

This clonotype was seen many times. The chain is built from TRBV6-2 or TRBV6-3 and TRBJ1-2; 8 nucleotides line up with TRBD1. The CDR3 spans 14 residues. Germline V gene sequence: CDR1 MNHEY, CDR2 SVGEGT. Trimming at V came to 7 bases and at J to 4 bases, leaving 8 bases not matched to a gene. The CDR3 loop is CASKSGQGIYGYTF. As DNA, the CDR3 is TGTGCCAGCAAATCCGGACAGGGCATCTATGGCTACACCTTC.

This clonotype was observed at least ten times. The V gene is TRBV19, the J gene TRBJ2-7; TRBD1 aligns across 11 bases. Germline lookup yields CDR1 LNHDA and CDR2 SQIVND (reference sequence). The V gene end was trimmed by 5 bases and the J gene end by 4 bases; junction bases not matched to a gene: 7. The CDR3 is 15 amino acids. CDR3 loop: CASSASGQGAYEQYF. The DNA for the CDR3 is TGTGCCAGTAGTGCCTCCGGACAGGGGGCTTACGAGCAGTACTTC.

This clonotype was seen more than once but under ten times. The V call is TRBV28, the J call TRBJ2-4; TRBD2 might be the D (6 bases). The CDR3 is made up of 14 amino acids. The germline V and J ends were trimmed by 6 bases and 3 bases, with 12 bases remaining between them. Germline V gene sequence: CDR1 MDHEN, CDR2 SYDVKM. The CDR3 DNA is TGTGCCAGCAGATCTAGCGATGACAAAAACATTCAGTACTTC. Translating it yields CASRSSDDKNIQYF.

This clonotype was found a few times. This sequence joins TRBV30 and TRBJ1-1, with 7 positions matching TRBD1. Germline lookup yields CDR1 GTSNPN and CDR2 SVGIG (reference sequence). The CDR3 is 12 residues long. V lost 7 bases, J lost 4 bases, and 6 bases stayed unmatched. CDR3 residues: CALGQSGTEAFF. CDR3 bases: TGTGCCTTGGGACAGTCTGGCACTGAAGCTTTCTTT. Using reference TRBV30 and TRBJ1-1 for the parts outside the CDR3, the full variable domain is SQTIHQWPATLVQPVGSPLSLECTVEGTSNPNLYWYRQAAGRGLQLLFYSVGIGQISSEVPQNLSASRPQDRQFILSSKKLLLSDSGFYLCALGQSGTEAFFGQGTRLTVV.

Ten or more counts support this clonotype. The gene calls are TRBV20-1 and TRBJ1-2; 9 positions agree with TRBD1. Germline V gene data show CDR1 as DFQATT and CDR2 as SNEGSKA (reference sequence). The CDR3 has 14 amino acids. Unmatched junction bases numbered 5, after V lost 1 base and J lost 5 bases. The CDR3 bases are TGCAGTGCTAGAGGGACAGGGGCGCCTTATGGCTACACCTTC. The encoded protein is CSARGTGAPYGYTF.

This clonotype was detected ten times or more. The chain couples TRBV6-1 to TRBJ1-2; 8 bases are shared with TRBD1. This CDR3 spans 17 amino acids. Germline loops: CDR1 MNHNS, CDR2 SASEGT. V trimming: 4 bases; J trimming: 4 bases; junction bases outside the gene matches: 14. CDR3 sequence (DNA): TGTGCCAGCAGTGCGGACAGGGTATTTGGGGGAATCTATGGCTACACCTTC. This encodes CASSADRVFGGIYGYTF.

A remark on this clonotype: This may come from a read error, since a much larger clone is one base off. The chain employs TRBV6-1 and TRBJ2-2; D is undetermined. Germline loops: CDR1 MNHNS, CDR2 SASEGT. V was shortened by 5 bases and J by 0 bases, with 13 bases between the two germline ends. The CDR3 is 16 amino acids. The CDR3 loop is CASSQFGATNTGELFF. Written as DNA, the CDR3 is TGTGCCAGCAGTCAATTTGGCGCTACGAACACCGGGGAGCTGTTTTTT.

This clonotype has a handful of counts. Just one base apart from a much larger clone, this may be a read error. The rearrangement links TRBV3-1 to TRBJ2-4; D may be TRBD1 or TRBD2 (6 bases each). The V gene's germline CDR1 is LGHDT and CDR2 YNNKEL (reference sequence). The CDR3 consists of 15 residues. V was trimmed by 1 base and J by 1 base, leaving 8 bases between them. The CDR3 DNA reads as TGTGCCAGCAGCCAAGGGGGGGCGGCCAAAAACATTCAGTACTTC. Encoded protein: CASSQGGAAKNIQYF.

Many counts were recorded for this clonotype. The gene calls are TRBV5-1 and TRBJ2-7; D uncertain. The CDR3 has 15 amino acids. Germline CDR1 SGHRS, CDR2 YFSETQ. The germline V and J ends were trimmed by 0 bases and 3 bases, with 13 bases remaining between them. The CDR3 DNA sequence: TGCGCCAGCAGCTTGGGAAACGCGCAGAGCTACGAGCAGTACTTC. Amino acids: CASSLGNAQSYEQYF.

This clonotype was counted many times. The genes are TRBV15 and TRBJ1-1; D is perhaps TRBD1 (6 bases). Deletions cut 1 base from V and 6 bases from J, with 18 bases between. This CDR3 is built from 16 residues. CDR1 LNHNV and CDR2 YYDKDF come from the germline V gene (reference sequence). For the CDR3, the DNA is TGTGCCACCAGCAGAGGGCTGGACAGTCCTAGGGCTGAAGCTTTCTTT. It is translated as CATSRGLDSPRAEAFF.

This clonotype was seen at least ten times. The genes are TRBV5-5 and TRBJ1-2; 7 nucleotides agree with TRBD1. Germline loops: CDR1 SGHKS, CDR2 YYEKEE (reference sequence). Trimming cost V 6 bases and J 8 bases; bases outside gene matches: 19. The CDR3 runs to 16 residues. CDR3 bases: TGTGCCAGCATCGATTTGGGCATTGGGACAGTCCGGGGCTACACCTTC. It is translated as CASIDLGIGTVRGYTF.

There are many counts of this clonotype. The CDR3 spells CASSTYLEAFF. CDR3 nucleotides: TGTGCCAGTAGTACCTATCTTGAAGCTTTCTTT. The J gene is TRBJ1-1, the V gene TRBV19; D unresolved. Per the germline V gene, CDR1 is LNHDA and CDR2 is SQIVND (reference sequence). V lost 4 bases and J lost 7, with 7 bases in between. The CDR3 sequence is 11 residues long.

This clonotype has ten or more counts. The chain combines TRBV19 with TRBJ1-6; maybe TRBD1 (5 bases). The CDR3 loop spans 15 amino acids. Between the trimmed V and J ends, which lost 4 bases and 6 bases, there was a span of 13 bases. In germline, CDR1 is LNHDA, CDR2 SQIVND (reference sequence). The CDR3 spells CASSNGATSNSPLHF. The CDR3 DNA is TGTGCCAGTAGTAACGGGGCGACTTCTAATTCACCCCTCCACTTT.